A selection of T cell receptor beta chains follows, all from one sample in a study of CD8+ T cells in alopecia areata. Profiling relied on immunoSEQ multiplex PCR, and the TCRdb table lists in-frame clones only, not all of them. The table lists hundreds of thousands of clones, more than 55% of them singletons, with roughly 1.2% in the top ten. The specimen comprised CD4+ T cells sorted from blood, sampled between weeks 43 and 45, from a patient treated with tofacitinib. Source of these receptors: a human donor with alopecia areata. Both conserved end residues are part of each CDR3. A D gene is named only where the DNA matches it firmly. Clone size, where shown, is once, few, many, or a class for clones that have expanded.

DNA	CDR3	size	D	J	V
TGCAGCGTTGCTATCGAAAGAGGATGGGATGAGCAGTTCTTC	CSVAIERGWDEQFF	.	.	TRBJ2-1	TRBV29-1
TGCGCCAGCAGCCAATCCCCGGACCGGATTCAAGAGACCCAGTACTTC	CASSQSPDRIQETQYF	.	.	TRBJ2-5	TRBV4-3
TGTGCCAGCAGATACGGGAACCGGGACAGAGCCTACGAGCAGTACTTC	CASRYGNRDRAYEQYF	.	TRBD1	TRBJ2-7	TRBV27
TGTGCCAGCAGCCAGTCAGGGAATCAGCCCCAGCATTTT	CASSQSGNQPQHF	.	.	TRBJ1-5	TRBV14
TGTGCCAGCAGTTTCCGACTAAAGGACATTCAGTACTTC	CASSFRLKDIQYF	.	.	TRBJ2-4	TRBV6-1
TGTGCCAGCAGTGAACTGAACACTGAAGCTTTCTTT	CASSELNTEAFF	once	.	TRBJ1-1	TRBV25-1
TGCGCCAGCAGCTTGGAGATCTACGAGCAGTACTTC	CASSLEIYEQYF	.	.	TRBJ2-7	TRBV5-1
TGCGCCAGCAGCTTTGATCGGGGCCGGGGAGATACGCAGTATTTT	CASSFDRGRGDTQYF	.	.	TRBJ2-3	TRBV5-1
TGTGCCAGCAAGCCCCAAAACTACTCTGGGGCCAACGTCCTGACTTTC	CASKPQNYSGANVLTF	.	.	TRBJ2-6	TRBV2
TGTGCCAGCAGCTTAGAGGGGGGATCCGGCTACACCTTC	CASSLEGGSGYTF	.	.	TRBJ1-2	TRBV7-2
TGTGCCTGGAACCCACGGGGGGACTGGATCACTGAAGCTTTCTTT	CAWNPRGDWITEAFF	once	.	TRBJ1-1	TRBV30
TGCGCCAGCAGCCCCGTCGTGAACACTGAAGCTTTCTTT	CASSPVVNTEAFF	.	.	TRBJ1-1	TRBV5-1
TGTGCCAGCAGGGAGGGCACGGCGGATACGCAGTATTTT	CASREGTADTQYF	.	.	TRBJ2-3	TRBV28
TGTGCCAGCAGCCGTTTACGAGGGACAGGGTTGGATGACTATGGCTACACCTTC	CASSRLRGTGLDDYGYTF	.	TRBD1	TRBJ1-2	TRBV7-9
TGCAGCACAGAAACCCTCGATAGAGATACGCAGTATTTT	CSTETLDRDTQYF	.	.	TRBJ2-3	TRBV29-1
TGTGCCTGGACGGGACAGGGAACAGATACGCAGTATTTT	CAWTGQGTDTQYF	.	TRBD1	TRBJ2-3	TRBV30
TGTGCCAGCAGGGCTACAGAGGAAGTGCGGGGTGGCTACACCTTC	CASRATEEVRGGYTF	.	.	TRBJ1-2	TRBV7-9
TGCGCCAGCAGCTGGGGGGACAGGGGAGGCGATGAGCAGTTCTTC	CASSWGDRGGDEQFF	.	TRBD1	TRBJ2-1	TRBV5-1
TGTGCCAGCAGTGGGGGGGCCTACGAGCAGTACTTC	CASSGGAYEQYF	.	.	TRBJ2-7	TRBV6-1
TGTGCCACCAGTCGGGGGGCCGGGGAGACCCAGTACTTC	CATSRGAGETQYF	once	.	TRBJ2-5	TRBV15
TGTGCCAGTAAGCCGGACAGGAATTCACCCCTCCACTTT	CASKPDRNSPLHF	.	TRBD1	TRBJ1-6	TRBV19
TGTGCTTGGGGACAGGGATTTAATTCACCCCTCCACTTT	CAWGQGFNSPLHF	few	TRBD1	TRBJ1-6	TRBV30
TGTGCCAGCAGTCTTTACAGGGCTCCCTCCTACGAGCAGTACTTC	CASSLYRAPSYEQYF	.	.	TRBJ2-7	TRBV6-1
TGTGCCAGCAGCGTAACAGGGGCCCCACACACTGAAGCTTTCTTT	CASSVTGAPHTEAFF	.	TRBD1	TRBJ1-1	TRBV11-3
TGTGCCAGCAGCTTATTCGGCTCCCCTTCGGAGGCTTTCTTT	CASSLFGSPSEAFF	.	.	TRBJ1-1	TRBV11-2
TGCAGCGTTGAAGACCCCCGGGACACCTACGAGCAGTACTTC	CSVEDPRDTYEQYF	.	.	TRBJ2-7	TRBV29-1
TGTGCCATCAGTGAGTCAGGACCGTACGAGCAGTACTTC	CAISESGPYEQYF	.	.	TRBJ2-7	TRBV10-3
TGTGCCTGGAGTGTGGGACAGAAGAACACTGAAGCTTTCTTT	CAWSVGQKNTEAFF	once	TRBD1	TRBJ1-1	TRBV30
TGTGCCATCAGGCTGGACGGGGCATCGGGGGAGCAGTACTTC	CAIRLDGASGEQYF	.	.	TRBJ2-7	TRBV10-3
TGTGCCAGCAGCTTAGGGACGGCAGCAGGTTCACCCCTCCACTTT	CASSLGTAAGSPLHF	few	.	TRBJ1-6	TRBV11-2
TGTGCCTGGACCCACCTGGGCGGTTCCTACGAGCAGTACTTC	CAWTHLGGSYEQYF	few	.	TRBJ2-7	TRBV30
TGTGCCAGCAGTGAATTCGGGGGGAACACTGAAGCTTTCTTT	CASSEFGGNTEAFF	few	.	TRBJ1-1	TRBV25-1
TGCGCCAGCAGACAGTCGGGCACTGAAGCTTTCTTT	CASRQSGTEAFF	.	.	TRBJ1-1	TRBV5-1
TGCAGCGCCTCACAGGGCCAGCAGTACTTC	CSASQGQQYF	.	.	TRBJ2-7	TRBV29-1
TGCAGCGCGGAGAACACTGAAGCTTTCTTT	CSAENTEAFF	.	.	TRBJ1-1	TRBV29-1
TGTGCCAGCAGCTCCGGGACAGGGGACTACGAGCAGTACTTC	CASSSGTGDYEQYF	.	TRBD1	TRBJ2-7	TRBV11-2
TGTGCCAGCAGTTTGGCCAGCTCCTATAATTCACCCCTCCACTTT	CASSLASSYNSPLHF	few	.	TRBJ1-6	TRBV27
TGTGCCAGCAGTGAAGATTCAGGACAGACCCCGGGAGGCAAAAACATTCAGTACTTC	CASSEDSGQTPGGKNIQYF	.	.	TRBJ2-4	TRBV6-1
TGTGCCAGCGAAGGGGGGCCCTCCGGGGCCAACGTCCTGACTTTC	CASEGGPSGANVLTF	.	.	TRBJ2-6	TRBV25-1
TGTGCCTGGACTAGCGGCCGTCGCGCAGATACGCAGTATTTT	CAWTSGRRADTQYF	.	TRBD2	TRBJ2-3	TRBV30